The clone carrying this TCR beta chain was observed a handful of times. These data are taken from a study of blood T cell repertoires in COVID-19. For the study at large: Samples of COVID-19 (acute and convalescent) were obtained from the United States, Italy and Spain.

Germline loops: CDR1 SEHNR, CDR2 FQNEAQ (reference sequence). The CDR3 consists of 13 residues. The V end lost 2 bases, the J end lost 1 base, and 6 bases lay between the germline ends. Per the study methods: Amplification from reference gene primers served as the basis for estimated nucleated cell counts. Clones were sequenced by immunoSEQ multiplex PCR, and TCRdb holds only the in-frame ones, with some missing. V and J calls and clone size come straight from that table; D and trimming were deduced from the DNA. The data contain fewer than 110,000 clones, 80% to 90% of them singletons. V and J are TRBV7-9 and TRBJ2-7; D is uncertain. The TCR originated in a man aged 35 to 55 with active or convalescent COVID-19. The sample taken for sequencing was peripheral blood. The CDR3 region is CASSLIQSYEQYF. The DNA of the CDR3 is TGTGCCAGCAGCTTAATACAGTCCTACGAGCAGTACTTC.